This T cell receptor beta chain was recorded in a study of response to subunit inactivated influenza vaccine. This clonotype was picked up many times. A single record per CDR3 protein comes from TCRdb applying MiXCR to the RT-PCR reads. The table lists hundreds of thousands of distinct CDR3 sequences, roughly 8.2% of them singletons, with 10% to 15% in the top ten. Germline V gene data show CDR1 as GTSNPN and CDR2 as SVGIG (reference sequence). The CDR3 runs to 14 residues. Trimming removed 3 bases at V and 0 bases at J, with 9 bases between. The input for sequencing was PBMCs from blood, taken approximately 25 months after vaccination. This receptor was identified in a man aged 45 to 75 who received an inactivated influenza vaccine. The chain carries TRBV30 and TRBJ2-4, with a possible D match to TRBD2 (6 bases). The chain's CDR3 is CAWSGTLAKNIQYF. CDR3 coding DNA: TGTGCCTGGAGCGGGACTTTAGCCAAAAACATTCAGTACTTC.